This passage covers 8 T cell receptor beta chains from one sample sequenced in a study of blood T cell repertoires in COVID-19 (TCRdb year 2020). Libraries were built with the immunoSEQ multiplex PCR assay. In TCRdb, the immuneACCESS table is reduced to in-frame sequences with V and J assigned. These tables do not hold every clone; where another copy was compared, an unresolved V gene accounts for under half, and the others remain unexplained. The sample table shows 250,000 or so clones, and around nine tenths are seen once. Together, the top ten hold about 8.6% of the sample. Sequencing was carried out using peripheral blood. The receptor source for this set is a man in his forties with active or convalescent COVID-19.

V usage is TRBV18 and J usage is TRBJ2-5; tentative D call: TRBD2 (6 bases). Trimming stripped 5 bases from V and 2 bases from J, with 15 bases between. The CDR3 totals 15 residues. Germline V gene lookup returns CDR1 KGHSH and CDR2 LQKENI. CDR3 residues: CASSTTAGGQETQYF. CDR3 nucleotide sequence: TGTGCCAGCTCAACAACCGCCGGGGGTCAAGAGACCCAGTACTTC. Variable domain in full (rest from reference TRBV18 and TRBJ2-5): NAGVMQNPRHLVRRRGQEARLRCSPMKGHSHVYWYRQLPEEGLKFMVYLQKENIIDESGMPKERFSAEFPKEGPSILRIQQVVRGDSAAYFCASSTTAGGQETQYFGPGTRLLVL.

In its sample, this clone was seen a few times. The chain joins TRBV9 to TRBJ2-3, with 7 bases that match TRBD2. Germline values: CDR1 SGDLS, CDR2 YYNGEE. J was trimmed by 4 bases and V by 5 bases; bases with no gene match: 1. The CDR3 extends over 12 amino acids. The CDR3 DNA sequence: TGTGCCAGCAGTGGGAGGGCAGATACGCAGTATTTT. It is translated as CASSGRADTQYF.

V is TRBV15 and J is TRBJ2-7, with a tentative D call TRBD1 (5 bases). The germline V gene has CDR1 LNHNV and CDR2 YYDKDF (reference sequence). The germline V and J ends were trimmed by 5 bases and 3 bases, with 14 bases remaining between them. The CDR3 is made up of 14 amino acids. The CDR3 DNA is TGTGCCACCAGCTTAGACAGAGTCGGCTACGAGCAGTACTTC. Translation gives CATSLDRVGYEQYF. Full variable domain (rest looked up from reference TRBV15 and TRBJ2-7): DAMVIQNPRYQVTQFGKPVTLSCSQTLNHNVMYWYQQKSSQAPKLLFHYYDKDFNNEADTPDNFQSRRPNTSFCFLDIRSPGLGDTAMYLCATSLDRVGYEQYFGPGTRLTVT.

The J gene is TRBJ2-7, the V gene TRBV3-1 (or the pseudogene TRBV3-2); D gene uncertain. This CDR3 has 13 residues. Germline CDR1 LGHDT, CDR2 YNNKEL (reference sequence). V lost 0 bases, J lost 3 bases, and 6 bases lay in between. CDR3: CASSQDRDYEQYF. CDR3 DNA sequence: TGTGCCAGCAGCCAAGATAGAGACTACGAGCAGTACTTC.

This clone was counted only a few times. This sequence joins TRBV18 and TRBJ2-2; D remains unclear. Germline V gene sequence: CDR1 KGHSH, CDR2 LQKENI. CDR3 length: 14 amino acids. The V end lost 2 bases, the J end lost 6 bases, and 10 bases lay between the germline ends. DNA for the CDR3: TGTGCCAGCTCACCAAACCAGGCTGCCGGGGAGCTGTTTTTT. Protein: CASSPNQAAGELFF.

In DNA form, the CDR3 reads TGTGCCAGCAGCCAGCCAGGCACTGAAGCTTTCTTT. Amino acid sequence: CASSQPGTEAFF. This chain uses TRBV25-1 with TRBJ1-1; no definite D call. V was trimmed by 6 bases and J by 4 bases, leaving 9 bases between them. The germline V gene encodes CDR1 MGHDK and CDR2 SYGVNS. This CDR3 is built from 12 residues.

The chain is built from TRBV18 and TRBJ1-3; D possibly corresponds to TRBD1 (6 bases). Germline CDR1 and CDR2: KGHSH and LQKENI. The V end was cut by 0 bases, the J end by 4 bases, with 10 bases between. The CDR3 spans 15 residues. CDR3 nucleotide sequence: TGTGCCAGCTCACCACCGCAGGGGCGAGGAAACACCATATATTTT. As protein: CASSPPQGRGNTIYF.

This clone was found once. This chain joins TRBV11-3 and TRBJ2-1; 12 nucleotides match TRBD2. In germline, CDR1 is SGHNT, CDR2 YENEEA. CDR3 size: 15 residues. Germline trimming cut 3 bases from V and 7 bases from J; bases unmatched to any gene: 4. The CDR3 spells CASSLGTSGGNEQFF. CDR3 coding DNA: TGTGCCAGCAGCTTGGGCACTAGCGGGGGGAATGAGCAGTTCTTC.